This TCR beta chain was identified in a study of T cell changes during pregnancy in multiple sclerosis. Clones were read by immunoSEQ multiplex PCR, and TCRdb kept only the in-frame ones, dropping some. The sample has 50,000 to 70,000 clones, more than 90% seen once. V lost 6 bases to trimming and J lost 0 bases; unmatched junction nucleotides: 17. Germline assignment: CDR1 MNHEY and CDR2 SMNVEV (reference sequence). The CDR3 spans 19 residues. This specimen consisted of peripheral blood, obtained in the second trimester of pregnancy. This chain connects TRBV27 to TRBJ2-1, with TRBD1 identical over 7 bases. The source of this sequence is a female donor with multiple sclerosis, enrolled in a pregnancy study. The CDR3 loop reads CASSLNAQGLFISYNEQFF. CDR3 nucleotides: TGTGCCAGCAGCCTCAATGCACAGGGGCTCTTTATCTCCTACAATGAGCAGTTCTTC.